Below, 30 T cell receptor beta chains from the same sample are listed, as sequenced in a study of T cells in Graves' hyperthyroidism and ophthalmopathy. Researchers took RNA transcripts and amplified the TCR beta CDR3 regions from them. The TCR CDR3 first-round RT-PCR relied on the HTBI primer set. MiXCR, run by TCRdb on the multiplex PCR reads, gives a single entry per CDR3 protein. The table lists 500,000 to 750,000 distinct CDR3 sequences, approximately 15% of them singletons. Input material: blood. The source is a woman aged 25 to 45 with Graves' hyperthyroidism.

The table lists this clonotype with many counts. The chain recombines TRBV5-1 with TRBJ2-7, with D perhaps TRBD1 or TRBD2 (5 bases each). Deletions cut 0 bases from V and 0 bases from J, with 10 bases between. The CDR3 sequence is 15 residues long. Germline CDR1 SGHRS, CDR2 YFSETQ. CDR3 DNA: TGCGCCAGCAGCTTGGAGGGACCGCTCTCCTACGAGCAGTACTTC. Its translation: CASSLEGPLSYEQYF.

This clonotype was seen ten or more times. The CDR3 reads CASSETWGMKTQYF. Here the CDR3 DNA reads TGTGCCAGCAGTGAAACTTGGGGGATGAAGACCCAGTACTTC. The chain joins TRBV2 to TRBJ2-5; either TRBD1 or TRBD2 may supply D (5 bases each). Germline assignment: CDR1 SNHLY and CDR2 FYNNEI. The ends were cut back, 2 bases at V and 6 bases at J, with 13 bases in the middle. This CDR3 has 14 residues.

Ten or more counts support this clonotype. The gene calls are TRBV27 and TRBJ2-2, with 9 bases aligning to TRBD2. This CDR3 comprises 16 residues. V lost 5 bases to trimming and J lost 1 base; unmatched junction nucleotides: 5. CDR1 is MNHEY, CDR2 SMNVEV, per germline (reference sequence). This CDR3 is CASSLYSGGNTGELFF. In DNA, the CDR3 is TGTGCCAGCAGTCTCTATAGCGGGGGGAACACCGGGGAGCTGTTTTTT.

This clonotype showed up many times. The chain couples TRBV2 to TRBJ1-1; D gene ambiguous. CDR1 SNHLY and CDR2 FYNNEI come from the germline V gene. The length of the CDR3 is 14 residues. Trimming took 6 bases from V and 5 from J, leaving 16 bases between them. DNA for the CDR3: TGTGCCAGCAGGGGTGAGATTCTCGATACTGAAGCTTTCTTT. Encoded protein: CASRGEILDTEAFF.

This clonotype was seen many times. The chain recombines TRBV6-1 with TRBJ2-4; 8 bases fit TRBD1. This CDR3 spans 17 amino acids. After removal of 5 bases from V and 3 bases from J, the junction contained 12 bases not matched to a gene. Germline-derived CDR1 and CDR2 are MNHNS and SASEGT. The chain's CDR3 is CASSYLSQGAGKNIQYF. The DNA of the CDR3 is TGTGCCAGCAGTTACTTATCCCAGGGGGCTGGCAAAAACATTCAGTACTTC.

The chain recombines TRBV5-1 with TRBJ1-3, with TRBD1 as a possible D gene (6 bases). Per germline, CDR1 SGHRS and CDR2 YFSETQ. The germline V and J ends were trimmed by 4 bases and 4 bases, with 12 bases remaining between them. The CDR3 has 14 residues. CDR3 in DNA: TGCGCCAGCAGCCCGGGGGCCCTCGGAAACACCATATATTTT. Its protein is CASSPGALGNTIYF.

The chain combines TRBV20-1 with TRBJ2-7, with D uncertain. The CDR3 length is 14 residues. V was clipped by 1 base and J by 2 bases, with 12 bases between them. Germline CDR1 is DFQATT and CDR2 is SNEGSKA (reference sequence). The CDR3 sequence is CSARVGTATYEQYF. The CDR3 nucleotides read TGCAGTGCTAGAGTAGGTACAGCTACCTACGAGCAGTACTTC.

Only a few counts were recorded for this clonotype. The rearrangement links TRBV20-1 to TRBJ2-6, with TRBD1 identical over 7 bases. Looked up from germline, CDR1 is DFQATT and CDR2 is SNEGSKA (reference sequence). This CDR3 has 18 amino acids. J gave up 0 bases and V 6 bases, and 14 bases lay outside the gene matches. This CDR3 is CSASTAGQAFSGANVLTF. The CDR3 nucleotides read TGCAGTGCCTCTACCGCCGGACAGGCGTTCTCTGGGGCCAACGTCCTGACTTTC.

The chain joins TRBV6-1 to TRBJ1-6; D is unclear. This CDR3 comprises 16 residues. Trimming removed 6 bases at V and 6 bases at J, with 18 bases between. CDR1 MNHNS and CDR2 SASEGT come from the germline V gene. This chain's CDR3 is CASSPALGSLNSPLHF. DNA of the CDR3: TGTGCCAGCAGCCCCGCCCTTGGGTCACTTAATTCACCCCTCCACTTT.

The CDR3, as DNA: TGCGCCAGCAGCTTGGGGACAGGGACAGTTTCGTACAATGAGCAGTTCTTC. This sequence encodes CASSLGTGTVSYNEQFF. V is TRBV5-1 and J is TRBJ2-1, with TRBD1 matching over 8 bases. Per the germline V gene, CDR1 is SGHRS and CDR2 is YFSETQ. This CDR3 region has 17 residues. With 0 bases clipped from V and 4 bases from J, the junction kept 9 bases outside the gene matches.

The CDR3 sequence: CASSPLGGDNSPLHF. CDR3 nucleotides: TGTGCCAGCTCACCATTAGGAGGGGATAATTCACCCCTCCACTTT. This chain joins TRBV18 and TRBJ1-6, with D maybe TRBD1 (5 bases). The CDR3 runs to 15 residues. The V end was cut by 2 bases, the J end by 5 bases, with 10 bases between. CDR1 and CDR2 (germline): KGHSH, LQKENI.

This clonotype was picked up many times. As DNA, the CDR3 is TGTGCCAGCAGCTTACCGGGGACAGGGGTGACAGATACGCAGTATTTT. Its protein product is CASSLPGTGVTDTQYF. The chain couples TRBV11-2 to TRBJ2-3, with 10 bases fitting TRBD1. CDR3 length: 16 amino acids. Unmatched junction bases numbered 5, after V lost 2 bases and J lost 3 bases. Germline V CDR1 and CDR2: SGHAT, FQNNGV.

This clonotype came up many times. In DNA, the CDR3 is TGTGCCAGCAGAGCCAGGGGGCAGGAGACCCAGTACTTC. It translates to CASRARGQETQYF. J is TRBJ2-5 and V is TRBV3-1; 8 positions agree with TRBD1. J was trimmed by 5 bases and V by 6 bases; bases with no gene match: 5. Per the germline V gene, CDR1 is LGHDT and CDR2 is YNNKEL (reference sequence). This CDR3 contains 13 residues.

The chain uses TRBV7-8 and TRBJ2-1, with a weak D call TRBD1 (6 bases). The V and J ends lost 3 bases and 0 bases respectively, with 12 bases between them. This CDR3 spans 16 amino acids. Germline V gene sequence: CDR1 SGHVS, CDR2 FQNEAQ. The CDR3 loop reads CASSFGGLGSYNEQFF. The CDR3 nucleotides read TGTGCCAGCAGCTTTGGGGGCCTCGGCTCCTACAATGAGCAGTTCTTC.

This clonotype was recorded at least ten times. V and J are TRBV20-1 and TRBJ1-5; 8 bases fit TRBD1. CDR1 DFQATT and CDR2 SNEGSKA come from the germline V gene (reference sequence). The CDR3 extends over 15 amino acids. V shed 3 bases, J shed 2 bases, and the junction held 6 bases outside the gene matches. CDR3 DNA sequence: TGCAGTGCTAGCAGGGGGCGCGGGGGCAATCAGCCCCAGCATTTT. This sequence encodes CSASRGRGGNQPQHF.

In its sample, this clonotype was seen many times. This chain connects TRBV20-1 to TRBJ2-1, with 7 bases aligning to TRBD2. V was clipped by 0 bases and J by 4 bases; unmatched bases: 6. The CDR3 extends over 15 amino acids. Germline values: CDR1 DFQATT, CDR2 SNEGSKA (reference sequence). The CDR3, as DNA: TGCAGTGCTAGAGATGGCGGGAGAGCTTACAATGAGCAGTTCTTC. As protein: CSARDGGRAYNEQFF.

The sample holds many counts of this clonotype. This chain uses TRBV28 with TRBJ2-1, with D maybe TRBD2 (5 bases). The ends were cut back, 2 bases at V and 9 bases at J, with 17 bases in the middle. There are 15 residues in the CDR3. The germline CDR1 and CDR2 sequences are MDHEN and SYDVKM. CDR3 DNA: TGTGCCAGCAGTTTACTCGGCCCGGGCGCGGGTGAGCAGTTCTTC. This sequence encodes CASSLLGPGAGEQFF.

This clonotype was picked up many times. The chain couples TRBV18 to TRBJ2-7; 14 bases are shared with TRBD2. J gave up 7 bases and V 0 bases, and 5 bases lay outside the gene matches. The germline V gene has CDR1 KGHSH and CDR2 LQKENI. There are 16 residues in the CDR3. The CDR3 region has the DNA TGTGCCAGCTCACCACCGCCGGGACTAGCGGGAGAGGAGCAGTACTTC. Its protein product is CASSPPPGLAGEEQYF.

The rearrangement links TRBV10-2 to TRBJ2-3; D gene unclear. Trimming pared 2 bases from V and 2 bases from J, leaving 11 bases between. Per the germline V gene, CDR1 is WSHSY and CDR2 is SAAADI. This CDR3 has 15 amino acids. The CDR3 loop is CASSEARFTTDTQYF. The CDR3 DNA follows: TGCGCCAGCAGTGAGGCTAGGTTCACCACAGATACGCAGTATTTT.

This clonotype was seen at least ten times. CDR3 in amino acids: CASSSSGRGEQFF. The CDR3 nucleotides are TGTGCCAGCAGCTCTAGCGGGAGGGGGGAGCAGTTCTTC. The chain joins TRBV7-9 to TRBJ2-1; the match to TRBD2 covers 12 bases. Per germline, CDR1 SEHNR and CDR2 FQNEAQ (reference sequence). This CDR3 spans 13 amino acids. V lost 4 bases and J lost 10; bases outside the gene matches: 2.

This clonotype has a count of ten or more. The chain recombines TRBV20-1 with TRBJ2-7; possibly TRBD2 for D (6 bases). The CDR3 has 11 residues. CDR1 DFQATT and CDR2 SNEGSKA come from the germline V gene (reference sequence). V lost 6 bases, J lost 9 bases, and 15 bases lay in between. The CDR3 nucleotides are TGCAGTGCCGGGGGTGTTGGGTGGCAGTACTTC. As protein: CSAGGVGWQYF.

A remark on this clonotype: A much larger clone sits a single nucleotide away, making a read error possible. The rearrangement joins TRBV6-1 to TRBJ2-2, with TRBD2 matching over 12 bases. Germline CDR1 is MNHNS and CDR2 is SASEGT. The CDR3 covers 16 residues. After removal of 4 bases from V and 4 bases from J, the junction contained 4 bases not matched to a gene. The CDR3 protein is CASSASGRDPTGELFF. For the CDR3, the DNA is TGTGCCAGCAGTGCTAGCGGGAGGGATCCCACCGGGGAGCTGTTTTTT.

This clonotype has a handful of counts. V usage is TRBV7-6 and J usage is TRBJ1-4; unclear D gene. CDR3 length: 14 residues. The V end lost 6 bases, the J end lost 7 bases, and 15 bases lay between the germline ends. In germline, CDR1 is SGHVS, CDR2 FNYEAQ. CDR3: CASRKNLEGEKLFF. The CDR3 DNA reads as TGTGCCAGCAGAAAGAATTTAGAAGGTGAAAAACTGTTTTTT.

This clonotype was seen at least ten times. The gene calls are TRBV7-8 and TRBJ2-3; TRBD2 matches at 11 bases. CDR1 and CDR2 from the germline V gene are SGHVS and FQNEAQ. The CDR3 has 17 residues. V lost 4 bases, J lost 14 bases, and 20 bases stayed unmatched. The CDR3, as DNA: TGTGCCAGCAGCTCAAAGCGCCTAGCGGGAGGCACCCTTCCGTGGTATTTT. Its translation is CASSSKRLAGGTLPWYF.

On this clonotype: Just one base apart from a much larger clone, this may be a read error. The rearrangement links TRBV20-1 to TRBJ2-5; no definite D call. The CDR3 has 10 residues. The germline gives CDR1 DFQATT, CDR2 SNEGSKA (reference sequence). Here the CDR3 reads CGARRETQYF. The DNA of the CDR3 is TGCGGTGCTCGGCGGGAGACCCAGTACTTC.

This clonotype occurred many times. V gene TRBV30 combines with J gene TRBJ1-1; D not resolved. CDR3 length equals 12 residues. CDR1 is GTSNPN, CDR2 SVGIG, per germline (reference sequence). V dropped 3 bases and J dropped 5 bases, with 10 bases sitting between them. DNA for the CDR3: TGTGCCTGGAGCCCCGGACGGACTGAAGCTTTCTTT. Translation gives CAWSPGRTEAFF.

This clonotype appeared many times. The chain couples TRBV5-1 to TRBJ2-1, with TRBD1 matching 8 bases. Losses at the gene ends were 1 base for V and 3 bases for J; bases not matched to a gene: 3. Germline CDR1 and CDR2: SGHRS and YFSETQ. The CDR3 runs 15 residues. The CDR3: CASSLYRGNYNEQFF. In DNA form, the CDR3 reads TGCGCCAGCAGCTTGTACAGGGGGAACTACAATGAGCAGTTCTTC.

The chain is built from TRBV20-1 and TRBJ1-5, with a tentative D call TRBD1 (6 bases). Germline-derived CDR1 and CDR2 are DFQATT and SNEGSKA (reference sequence). The CDR3 has 17 amino acids. V lost 4 bases, J lost 0 bases, and 19 bases lay in between. CDR3 residues: CSANPGGRGVSNQPQHF. DNA of the CDR3: TGCAGTGCTAACCCCGGGGGGAGGGGGGTTAGCAATCAGCCCCAGCATTTT.

The sample holds many counts of this clonotype. The chain links TRBV7-2 to TRBJ1-1; D remains ambiguous. The germline gives CDR1 SGHTA, CDR2 FQGNSA. Trimming left V 6 bases short and J 1 base short, with 9 bases between. There are 13 residues in the CDR3. The CDR3 sequence: CASRSIANTEAFF. The CDR3, as DNA: TGTGCCAGCAGATCCATTGCGAACACTGAAGCTTTCTTT. Supplemented by reference TRBV7-2 and TRBJ1-1, the full variable domain reads GAGVSQSPSNKVTEKGKDVELRCDPISGHTALYWYRQSLGQGLEFLIYFQGNSAPDKSGLPSDRFSAERTGGSVSTLTIQRTQQEDSAVYLCASRSIANTEAFFGQGTRLTVV.

This clonotype has ten or more counts. The CDR3 reads CSARDEAGSTEAFF. The CDR3 DNA reads as TGCAGTGCTAGAGATGAGGCAGGAAGCACTGAAGCTTTCTTT. This chain connects TRBV20-1 to TRBJ1-1; no clear D gene. Germline CDR1 and CDR2: DFQATT and SNEGSKA (reference sequence). The CDR3 length is 14 residues. Trimming cost V 0 bases and J 4 bases, with 12 bases left between them.